The table lists the clone carrying this TCR beta chain with many counts. Its antigen is not identified. This sample stems from a study of response to subunit inactivated influenza vaccine. CDR1 and CDR2 from the germline V gene are SQVTM and ANQGSEA. With 1 base removed from V and 7 bases from J, the gap between germline ends came to 27 bases. The CDR3 totals 18 residues. TCRdb reanalysed the RT-PCR reads using MiXCR and keeps one entry per CDR3 protein. This sample carries roughly 710,000 distinct CDR3 sequences, 13% to 15% of them seen once, and the ten largest clones take about 7.6%. General study results and limits: Each seasonal influenza vaccination recruits few new T cells, the authors suggested.

The source of this sequence is a middle-aged man who received an inactivated influenza vaccine. The sequenced sample was PBMCs from blood, obtained around 15 days before vaccination. The chain couples TRBV29-1 to TRBJ2-3; D may be TRBD2 (5 bases). The CDR3 is CSVEGENFLAPRGHTQYF. CDR3 DNA sequence: TGCAGCGTTGAAGGGGAGAACTTCTTAGCGCCCCGAGGGCATACGCAGTATTTT.